The 9 T cell receptor beta chains reported below all come from one sample, sequenced in a study of shared clonotypes between healthy human individuals. Some clones are missing from TCRdb's copy, which holds only in-frame ones; the method was immunoSEQ multiplex PCR. This sample has about 480,000 clones, with over 75% found just once. Source material: PBMCs. The receptors originated from a woman in her 40s in good health. Some clones in this sample may be carry-over from other donors' samples.

Concerning this clone itself: Other DNA sequences in the same sample also yield this CDR3. The CDR3 coding sequence is TGTGCCAGCAGCTCAGGGACCTTCGAGCAGTACTTC. Encoded protein: CASSSGTFEQYF. V usage is TRBV7-9 and J usage is TRBJ2-7; D may be TRBD1 or TRBD2 (5 bases each). Trimming pared 4 bases from V and 6 bases from J, leaving 10 bases between. CDR3 size: 12 residues. Per the germline V gene, CDR1 is SEHNR and CDR2 is FQNEAQ (reference sequence).

The chain carries TRBV18 and TRBJ2-3; tentatively, D is TRBD1 or TRBD2 (6 bases each). Germline V CDR1 and CDR2: KGHSH, LQKENI. The CDR3 runs to 16 residues. Between the trimmed V and J ends, which lost 2 bases and 3 bases, there was a span of 15 bases. Written as DNA, the CDR3 is TGTGCCAGCTCACCAAGGGGGGCCGCGTTGACAGATACGCAGTATTTT. Protein product: CASSPRGAALTDTQYF.

This chain connects TRBV9 to TRBJ2-1, with D perhaps matching TRBD1 (8 bases). Germline V lookup: CDR1 SGDLS, CDR2 YYNGEE. The V end was cut by 1 base, the J end by 13 bases, with 18 bases between. There are 14 residues in the CDR3. The CDR3 loop is CASSVSGTGGEQFF. The DNA of the CDR3 is TGTGCCAGCAGCGTATCTGGAACAGGGGGGGAACAGTTCTTC.

The chain uses TRBV7-8 and TRBJ2-5, with TRBD2 matching 12 bases. This CDR3 has 16 amino acids. The germline V gene encodes CDR1 SGHVS and CDR2 FQNEAQ. With V trimmed by 7 bases and J by 2 bases, 8 bases remained unmatched. The CDR3 bases are TGTGCCAGCACCTATACGACTAGCGGGAGTCAAGAGACCCAGTACTTC. Its translation is CASTYTTSGSQETQYF.

This chain joins TRBV19 and TRBJ2-7, with D tentatively TRBD2 (5 bases). V gave up 4 bases and J gave up 10 bases, with 11 bases separating them. The CDR3 extends over 11 amino acids. Germline V gene lookup returns CDR1 LNHDA and CDR2 SQIVND (reference sequence). The CDR3 nucleotides read TGTGCCAGTAGTACGGCCGGGAACCAGTACTTC. It is translated as CASSTAGNQYF.

This clone was seen just once. This rearrangement joins TRBV6-8 to TRBJ2-1, with 14 positions matching TRBD2. Germline V gene lookup returns CDR1 MNHGY and CDR2 SAAAGT. CDR3 length: 17 amino acids. J was trimmed by 5 bases and V by 9 bases; bases with no gene match: 12. The CDR3 DNA follows: TGTGCCAGTGGGGGGAGGGGGACTAGCGGGGGAAACAATGAGCAGTTCTTC. Protein product: CASGGRGTSGGNNEQFF.

The rearrangement uses TRBV7-3 and TRBJ2-2; D remains ambiguous. The germline CDR1 and CDR2 sequences are SGHTA and FQGTGA. The CDR3 loop spans 13 amino acids. Trimming took off 5 bases at V and 4 bases at J, with 8 bases between the two ends. The chain's CDR3 is CASSPGGTGELFF. The CDR3 DNA follows: TGTGCCAGCAGCCCCGGCGGCACCGGGGAGCTGTTTTTT. Combining the CDR3 with reference TRBV7-3 and TRBJ2-2 gives the whole variable domain GAGVSQTPSNKVTEKGKYVELRCDPISGHTALYWYRQSLGQGPEFLIYFQGTGAADDSGLPNDRFFAVRPEGSVSTLKIQRTERGDSAVYLCASSPGGTGELFFGEGSRLTVL.

This clone showed up just once. This chain joins TRBV18 and TRBJ2-3, with TRBD2 matching over 7 bases. Trimming took 4 bases from V and 3 from J; bases not matched to a gene: 7. Germline CDR1 and CDR2: KGHSH and LQKENI. The CDR3 loop spans 15 amino acids. The CDR3 protein is CASSLSGGRTDTQYF. Here the CDR3 DNA reads TGTGCCAGCTCACTCTCGGGAGGTCGGACAGATACGCAGTATTTT. Filled out from reference TRBV18 and TRBJ2-3, the complete variable domain reads NAGVMQNPRHLVRRRGQEARLRCSPMKGHSHVYWYRQLPEEGLKFMVYLQKENIIDESGMPKERFSAEFPKEGPSILRIQQVVRGDSAAYFCASSLSGGRTDTQYFGPGTRLTVL.

The V and J genes are TRBV11-2 and TRBJ2-7, with D unresolved. The CDR3 runs to 15 residues. V gave up 3 bases and J gave up 6 bases, with 18 bases separating them. In germline, CDR1 is SGHAT, CDR2 FQNNGV. CDR3 nucleotide sequence: TGTGCCAGCAGCTTCGTGGGCCCTCCTCGGGTCGAGCAGTACTTC. This translates into CASSFVGPPRVEQYF.